The source of this T cell receptor beta chain is a study of cytomegalovirus exposure and HLA in healthy donors. Trimming pared 5 bases from V and 4 bases from J, leaving 6 bases between. This CDR3 spans 11 amino acids. Germline V lookup: CDR1 DFQATT, CDR2 SNEGSKA (reference sequence). In the PCR, 60 Vbeta and 13 Jbeta primers were used. The assay was immunoSEQ multiplex PCR, and TCRdb's table has in-frame clones only and misses some. Found here are nearly 65,000 clones, approximately 73% of them singletons; the top ten hold roughly 5.5%. The chain has TRBV20-1 and TRBJ2-1; D is ambiguous. Sequenced material: PBMCs. The sequence was obtained from a man aged 50-60 years in good health and CMV-seronegative. CDR3 in amino acids: CSAEDYNEQFF. CDR3 in DNA: TGCAGTGCTGAGGATTACAATGAGCAGTTCTTC.